Presented here are 6 T cell receptor beta chains from one specimen sequenced in a study of spatial heterogeneity in lung cancer. Time point of the sample: blood at routine non-recurrence follow-up after resection. TCRdb passed the 5' RACE reads through MiXCR, listing each CDR3 protein once. The sample lists 110,000 or so distinct CDR3 sequences; 10% to 12% were seen once. Specimen: PBMCs, collected at follow-up. The receptors shown here come from a female donor with early-stage non-small cell lung cancer.

This clonotype was observed many times. V usage is TRBV28 and J usage is TRBJ1-5, with D maybe TRBD1 (5 bases). Looked up from germline, CDR1 is MDHEN and CDR2 is SYDVKM. This CDR3 has 14 amino acids. Trimming took 6 bases from V and 3 from J, leaving 12 bases between them. The CDR3 nucleotides are TGTGCCAGCAGAGGGACCGTCCTCAATCAGCCCCAGCATTTT. It specifies CASRGTVLNQPQHF.

This clonotype was observed a few times. This sequence joins TRBV6-1 and TRBJ2-7; 9 bases map to TRBD1. CDR3 length: 14 residues. The ends lost 7 bases at V and 2 bases at J; junction bases unmatched: 6. In germline, CDR1 is MNHNS, CDR2 SASEGT. The CDR3 is CASKTGTGTYEQYF. In DNA form, the CDR3 reads TGTGCCAGCAAAACCGGGACAGGGACCTACGAGCAGTACTTC.

V gene TRBV2 combines with J gene TRBJ2-7, with D possibly matching TRBD1 (5 bases). The CDR3 has 14 amino acids. V lost 1 base to trimming and J lost 6 bases, with 13 bases between them. The germline V gene has CDR1 SNHLY and CDR2 FYNNEI. In DNA, the CDR3 is TGTGCCAGCAGTGAAGAGGGCAGGGTGTCCGAGCAGTACTTC. It yields the protein CASSEEGRVSEQYF.

This clonotype was detected a few times. CDR3 in amino acids: CASGLGLAGASSYNEQFF. The CDR3 region has the DNA TGTGCTAGTGGTTTGGGACTAGCGGGAGCAAGCTCCTACAATGAGCAGTTCTTC. The rearrangement uses TRBV12-5 and TRBJ2-1; 12 bases line up with TRBD2. CDR3 size: 18 residues. J was trimmed by 0 bases and V by 1 base; bases with no gene match: 4. Germline V lookup: CDR1 LGHNT, CDR2 FRNRAP.

J is TRBJ2-7 and V is TRBV20-1; TRBD2 agrees at 7 bases. Germline-derived CDR1 and CDR2 are DFQATT and SNEGSKA (reference sequence). The V and J ends lost 5 bases and 3 bases, in that order; junction bases with no gene match: 10. This CDR3 has 14 residues. The CDR3 DNA is TGCAGTGCTCGCGGAACTAGCGTGCACTACGAGCAGTACTTC. Translated: CSARGTSVHYEQYF.

This clonotype showed up just a few times. The rearrangement links TRBV19 to TRBJ1-1; possible D gene TRBD1, 6 bases. Deletions cut 3 bases from V and 1 base from J, with 12 bases between. Per the germline V gene, CDR1 is LNHDA and CDR2 is SQIVND (reference sequence). The length of the CDR3 is 15 residues. CDR3 nucleotides: TGTGCCAGTAGTATCGAACCGACAGGGAACACTGAAGCTTTCTTT. Translated: CASSIEPTGNTEAFF.